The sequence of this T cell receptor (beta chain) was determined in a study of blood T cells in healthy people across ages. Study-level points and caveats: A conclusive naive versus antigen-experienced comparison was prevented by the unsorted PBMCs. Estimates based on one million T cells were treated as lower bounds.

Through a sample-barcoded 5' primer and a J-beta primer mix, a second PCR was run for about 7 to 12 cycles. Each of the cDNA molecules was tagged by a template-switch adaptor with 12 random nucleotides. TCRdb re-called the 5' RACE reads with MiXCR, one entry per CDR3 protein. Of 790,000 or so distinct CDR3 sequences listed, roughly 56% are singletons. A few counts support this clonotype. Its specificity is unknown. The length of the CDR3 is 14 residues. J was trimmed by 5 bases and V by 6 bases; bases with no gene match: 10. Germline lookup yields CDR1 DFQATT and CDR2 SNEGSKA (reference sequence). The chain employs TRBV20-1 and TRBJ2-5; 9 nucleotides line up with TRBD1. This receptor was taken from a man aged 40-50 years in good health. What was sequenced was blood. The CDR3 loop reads CSAKRGQGTETQYF. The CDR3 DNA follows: TGCAGTGCCAAAAGGGGACAGGGTACGGAGACCCAGTACTTC.